This TCR beta chain derives from a study of cytomegalovirus exposure and HLA in healthy donors. Findings and limits, study-wide: Many donors carried some public TCRs, although rarity characterized most TCR sequences. TRBV6-2, TRBV6-3 and other indistinguishable V segments were excluded.

Use of 60 Vbeta and 13 Jbeta primers characterized the PCR. The method was immunoSEQ multiplex PCR; TCRdb's version includes in-frame clones alone and lacks a portion of them. The table has 150,000 to 200,000 clones, roughly 80% seen once; the top ten hold 1.4%. To note about this clone: No antigen is known for it.

V gave up 4 bases and J gave up 3 bases, with 8 bases separating them. The CDR3 totals 13 residues. Per the germline V gene, CDR1 is LNHNV and CDR2 is YYDKDF (reference sequence). The sequenced material came from PBMCs. The chain links TRBV15 to TRBJ2-3; perhaps TRBD2 as D (6 bases). The TCR was taken from a woman aged 30 to 39 in good health and CMV-seronegative. DNA for the CDR3: TGTGCCACCAGCATCCGGGGGACAGATACGCAGTATTTT. This gives the protein CATSIRGTDTQYF.